Presented here are 20 T cell receptor beta chains from one specimen sequenced in a study of spatial heterogeneity in lung cancer. TCRdb re-called the 5' RACE reads with MiXCR, one entry per CDR3 protein. The sample contains about 36,000 distinct CDR3 sequences, roughly 7.2% of which appear only once. Time point given: sample taken at primary tumor resection. The material was PBMCs, obtained at surgery. These receptors all stem from a female donor with early-stage non-small cell lung cancer.

This clonotype was observed at least ten times. The CDR3 DNA is TGTGCCAGCAGCTGGGTCGCAAGGGAATCCAAAAACATTCAGTACTTC. This translates into CASSWVARESKNIQYF. The chain joins TRBV7-9 to TRBJ2-4; no clear D gene. CDR1 is SEHNR and CDR2 is FQNEAQ in the germline V gene (reference sequence). Between the trimmed V and J ends, which lost 4 bases and 2 bases, there was a span of 15 bases. The CDR3 has 16 amino acids.

This clonotype turned up a few times. The rearrangement uses TRBV6-6 and TRBJ2-1, with unresolved D. The CDR3 length is 11 residues. Germline V CDR1 and CDR2: MNHNY, SVGAGI (reference sequence). The V gene lost 5 bases and the J gene lost 7 bases, with 6 bases spanning the gap. CDR3: CASSPQNEQFF. The CDR3 DNA reads TGTGCCAGCAGTCCTCAGAATGAGCAGTTCTTC.

The genes are TRBV3-1 and TRBJ2-5; D remains ambiguous. Germline-derived CDR1 and CDR2 are LGHDT and YNNKEL (reference sequence). V dropped 1 base and J dropped 2 bases, with 8 bases sitting between them. CDR3 length: 14 residues. This chain's CDR3 is CASSQGTAQETQYF. In DNA form, the CDR3 reads TGTGCCAGCAGCCAAGGCACAGCACAAGAGACCCAGTACTTC.

This clonotype was seen repeatedly, ten times or more. V is TRBV4-1 and J is TRBJ2-2; TRBD1 aligns across 7 bases. With 2 bases clipped from V and 7 bases from J, the junction kept 10 bases outside the gene matches. Germline CDR1 reads MGHRA; CDR2 reads YSYEKL. This CDR3 spans 16 amino acids. The CDR3, as DNA: TGCGCCAGCAGCCAACCCCGCAGGGGGACCGGCGGGGAGCTGTTTTTT. It encodes CASSQPRRGTGGELFF.

The chain has TRBV4-1 and TRBJ1-6; 8 bases are a match to TRBD1. With V trimmed by 4 bases and J by 9 bases, 14 bases remained unmatched. The length of the CDR3 is 17 residues. Germline loops: CDR1 MGHRA, CDR2 YSYEKL. In DNA form, the CDR3 reads TGCGCCAGCAGCCCCTACATCCAGGGGGCGATGGGTTCACCCCTCCACTTT. Amino acid sequence: CASSPYIQGAMGSPLHF.

The sample holds many counts of this clonotype. The rearrangement uses TRBV10-3 and TRBJ2-2, with unresolved D. This CDR3 is built from 15 residues. Trimming took 4 bases from V and 0 from J, leaving 9 bases between them. Per germline, CDR1 ENHRY and CDR2 SYGVKD. CDR3 residues: CAISVQQPNTGELFF. The CDR3 DNA reads TGTGCCATCAGTGTTCAACAGCCGAACACCGGGGAGCTGTTTTTT.

This clonotype showed up just a few times. The V call is TRBV7-9, the J call TRBJ2-7; tentatively, D is TRBD2 (5 bases). The CDR3 is 14 amino acids. Trimming removed 2 bases from V and 0 bases from J, with 8 bases in between. Germline-derived CDR1 and CDR2 are SEHNR and FQNEAQ (reference sequence). Written as DNA, the CDR3 is TGTGCCAGCAGCTTACCCCGGGACTCCTACGAGCAGTACTTC. Translated: CASSLPRDSYEQYF.

The rearrangement uses TRBV7-3 and TRBJ1-4, with D unclear. With 5 bases removed from V and 7 bases from J, the gap between germline ends came to 17 bases. This CDR3 contains 15 residues. Germline assignment: CDR1 SGHTA and CDR2 FQGTGA. CDR3 region: CASSKNGEMGEKLFF. In DNA, the CDR3 is TGTGCCAGCAGCAAAAATGGGGAAATGGGTGAAAAACTGTTTTTT. Variable domain in full (rest from reference TRBV7-3 and TRBJ1-4): GAGVSQTPSNKVTEKGKYVELRCDPISGHTALYWYRQSLGQGPEFLIYFQGTGAADDSGLPNDRFFAVRPEGSVSTLKIQRTERGDSAVYLCASSKNGEMGEKLFFGSGTQLSVL.

This clonotype has a count of ten or more. The chain couples TRBV29-1 to TRBJ2-7; 9 bases agree with TRBD2. This CDR3 has 12 amino acids. Germline loops: CDR1 SQVTM, CDR2 ANQGSEA. J was trimmed by 7 bases and V by 8 bases; bases with no gene match: 9. CDR3 DNA sequence: TGCAGCATTATAGCGGGAGTGGGTGAGCAGTACTTC. It yields the protein CSIIAGVGEQYF.

This clonotype was found many times. This chain joins TRBV7-2 and TRBJ1-1; D ambiguous. CDR3 length: 13 residues. V was cut by 2 bases and J by 0 bases, with 4 bases left in between. In germline, CDR1 is SGHTA, CDR2 FQGNSA. This CDR3 is CASSLWVNTEAFF. The DNA for the CDR3 is TGTGCCAGCAGCTTATGGGTGAACACTGAAGCTTTCTTT.

The chain joins TRBV6-1 to TRBJ2-3, with D possibly TRBD1 on 5 matching bases. The CDR3 is made up of 13 amino acids. V lost 4 bases and J lost 3, with 8 bases in between. Per the germline V gene, CDR1 is MNHNS and CDR2 is SASEGT. The CDR3 DNA reads as TGTGCCAGCAGTGTGCCAGGGACAGATACGCAGTATTTT. Residues: CASSVPGTDTQYF.

J is TRBJ1-3 and V is TRBV5-4, with D maybe TRBD1 (5 bases). CDR3 length: 16 amino acids. The V and J ends lost 4 bases and 0 bases respectively, with 14 bases between them. Germline V gene lookup returns CDR1 SGHNT and CDR2 YYREEE (reference sequence). CDR3 sequence: CASSPRDGLSGNTIYF. The CDR3 coding sequence is TGTGCCAGCAGCCCCCGGGACGGACTCTCTGGAAACACCATATATTTT.

This clonotype appeared many times. DNA of the CDR3: TGTGCCAGCAGCTTTTCGGGAGACCTTCTGTCTGTCTGGGCGCAGTATTTT. Protein sequence: CASSFSGDLLSVWAQYF. The J gene is TRBJ2-3, the V gene TRBV7-2, with D tentatively TRBD2 (6 bases). Trimming took 3 bases from V and 10 from J, leaving 26 bases between them. Germline CDR1 SGHTA, CDR2 FQGNSA. The CDR3 consists of 17 residues.

The V and J genes are TRBV11-2 and TRBJ2-1, with 8 nucleotides matching TRBD1. The CDR3 contains 15 residues. V gave up 4 bases and J gave up 7 bases; unmatched junction bases: 9. CDR1 and CDR2 (germline): SGHAT, FQNNGV. The CDR3 nucleotides are TGTGCCAGCAGCTCAAGGACAGGGACAATTAATGAGCAGTTCTTC. Protein product: CASSSRTGTINEQFF.

This clonotype was observed once. One junction end disagrees with the germline gene, perhaps due to a read error. V and J are TRBV27 and TRBJ2-2; 7 nucleotides agree with TRBD2. The CDR3 length is 14 residues. Germline CDR1 MNHEY, CDR2 SMNVEV (reference sequence). Here the CDR3 DNA reads TGTGTCAGCATGCGGCTAGCGGACACCGGGGAGCTGTTTTTT. Its translation is CVSMRLADTGELFF.

This clonotype was observed at least ten times. This rearrangement joins TRBV29-1 to TRBJ2-1; D call uncertain. With 7 bases removed from V and 0 bases from J, the gap between germline ends came to 10 bases. Germline assignment: CDR1 SQVTM and CDR2 ANQGSEA. The CDR3 spans 13 residues. CDR3 region: CSATEGSYNEQFF. In DNA form, the CDR3 reads TGCAGCGCCACAGAAGGCTCCTACAATGAGCAGTTCTTC.

The table lists this clonotype with many counts. DNA of the CDR3: TGTGCCAGCAGTTACTCCACGGGGAGGGTTCATGAAAAACTGTTTTTT. The encoded protein is CASSYSTGRVHEKLFF. The chain joins TRBV6-5 to TRBJ1-4; unclear D gene. V lost 0 bases to trimming and J lost 6 bases, with 14 bases between them. The CDR3 is made up of 16 amino acids. Per the germline V gene, CDR1 is MNHEY and CDR2 is SVGAGI.

This chain's CDR3 is CASSEGDRAGYTF. The CDR3 region has the DNA TGTGCCAGCAGTGAAGGGGACAGGGCCGGCTACACCTTC. This chain connects TRBV2 to TRBJ1-2, with TRBD1 identical over 9 bases. The CDR3 consists of 13 residues. The V and J ends lost 1 base and 8 bases, in that order; junction bases with no gene match: 2. CDR1 and CDR2 (germline): SNHLY, FYNNEI.

Ten or more counts support this clonotype. The chain carries TRBV28 and TRBJ2-3, with D perhaps matching TRBD2 (5 bases). The CDR3 sequence is 12 residues long. V gave up 11 bases and J gave up 11 bases, with 20 bases separating them. CDR1 and CDR2 from the germline V gene are MDHEN and SYDVKM. The CDR3 loop is CAAATGIYVQYF. CDR3 in DNA: TGTGCCGCCGCAACCGGGATCTATGTGCAGTATTTT.

The CDR3 spells CASSLDRAGTRELFF. The CDR3 coding sequence is TGTGCCAGCAGCTTAGATCGGGCAGGGACCCGGGAGCTGTTTTTT. This chain links TRBV7-9 with TRBJ2-2; either TRBD1 or TRBD2 may fit D (5 bases each). The V gene's germline CDR1 is SEHNR and CDR2 FQNEAQ (reference sequence). Trimming removed 1 base at V and 9 bases at J, with 15 bases between. The length of the CDR3 is 15 residues.